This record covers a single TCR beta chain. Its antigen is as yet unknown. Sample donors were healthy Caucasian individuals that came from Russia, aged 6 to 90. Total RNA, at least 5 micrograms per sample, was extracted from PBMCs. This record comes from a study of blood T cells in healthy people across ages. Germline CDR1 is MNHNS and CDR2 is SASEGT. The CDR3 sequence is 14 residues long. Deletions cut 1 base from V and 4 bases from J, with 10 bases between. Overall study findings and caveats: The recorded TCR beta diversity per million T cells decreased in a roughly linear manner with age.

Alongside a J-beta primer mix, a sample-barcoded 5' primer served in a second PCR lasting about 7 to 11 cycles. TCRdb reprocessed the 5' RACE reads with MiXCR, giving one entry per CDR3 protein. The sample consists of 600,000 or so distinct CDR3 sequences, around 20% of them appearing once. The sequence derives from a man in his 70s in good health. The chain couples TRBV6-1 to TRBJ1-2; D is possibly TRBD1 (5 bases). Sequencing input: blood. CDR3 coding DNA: TGTGCCAGCAGTGAAGGGGGCAGGGTCTATGGCTACACCTTC. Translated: CASSEGGRVYGYTF.